These 9 T cell receptor beta chains were sequenced from one sample in a study of PD-1 blockade in classical Hodgkin lymphoma. Each and every patient relapsed after autologous stem cell transplantation, and patients got differing brentuximab vedotin exposure. Some clones are missing from TCRdb's copy, which holds only in-frame ones; the method was immunoSEQ multiplex PCR. Of about 90,000 clones in the sample, 80% to 90% were seen once. The specimen comprised peripheral blood mononuclear cells (PBMCs), sampled before the second cycle of nivolumab. The receptors were sampled from a human donor with classical Hodgkin lymphoma.

The chain carries TRBV9 and TRBJ2-1; TRBD2 matches at 11 bases. The CDR3 has 16 amino acids. V dropped 3 bases and J dropped 5; count of bases not matched to a gene: 7. CDR1 and CDR2 from the germline V gene are SGDLS and YYNGEE. DNA for the CDR3: TGTGCCAGCAGCGCGAGGACTAGCGGGCAGAACAATGAGCAGTTCTTC. Encoded protein: CASSARTSGQNNEQFF.

This clone turned up a few times. This rearrangement joins TRBV23-1 to TRBJ1-6; D may be TRBD1 (5 bases). TRBV23-1 is given ORF status, its function remaining uncertain. The CDR3 has 16 amino acids. The ends were cut back, 4 bases at V and 9 bases at J, with 19 bases in the middle. CDR3 in amino acids: CASSPRLPGCISPLHF. CDR3 nucleotides: TGCGCCAGCAGTCCGAGGTTGCCAGGGTGCATTTCACCCCTCCACTTT.

The chain recombines TRBV27 with TRBJ2-7; 8 bases fit TRBD1. This CDR3 comprises 13 residues. The germline gives CDR1 MNHEY, CDR2 SMNVEV (reference sequence). V trimming: 8 bases; J trimming: 6 bases; junction bases outside the gene matches: 9. This chain's CDR3 is CASADRVGVEQYF. In DNA, the CDR3 is TGTGCCAGCGCGGACAGGGTGGGAGTCGAGCAGTACTTC.

This clone was found once. The chain has TRBV6-5 and TRBJ2-1; D gene uncertain. The length of the CDR3 is 14 residues. The V and J ends lost 7 bases and 6 bases respectively, with 16 bases between them. The V gene's germline CDR1 is MNHEY and CDR2 SVGAGI. The CDR3 coding sequence is TGTGCCAGCAACCGGGTGGCAGGCAGCAATGAGCAGTTCTTC. Encoded protein: CASNRVAGSNEQFF.

The V call is TRBV11-1, the J call TRBJ2-3; 8 bases align to TRBD1. Trimming at V came to 5 bases and at J to 4 bases, leaving 11 bases not matched to a gene. The germline V gene has CDR1 SGHAT and CDR2 FQDESV (reference sequence). The CDR3 loop spans 16 amino acids. The CDR3 is CASSDRQGWVPDTQYF. CDR3 DNA sequence: TGTGCCAGCAGCGATAGACAGGGGTGGGTCCCAGATACGCAGTATTTT.

V is TRBV27 and J is TRBJ2-3, with 9 bases aligning to TRBD2. The CDR3 runs to 16 residues. The germline V gene has CDR1 MNHEY and CDR2 SMNVEV (reference sequence). J lost 8 bases, V lost 5 bases, and 14 bases had no gene match. The CDR3 sequence is CASSPGTSLLQGTQYF. The CDR3 bases are TGTGCCAGCAGTCCCGGGACTAGCCTACTCCAAGGTACGCAGTATTTT.

The rearrangement uses TRBV6-6 and TRBJ2-7; D not certain. This CDR3 comprises 15 residues. The germline V and J ends were trimmed by 4 bases and 2 bases, with 15 bases remaining between them. Germline V gives CDR1 MNHNY, CDR2 SVGAGI (reference sequence). CDR3: CASSSSTTGAYEQYF. CDR3 DNA: TGTGCCAGCAGTTCCTCAACTACTGGAGCCTACGAGCAGTACTTC.

The chain has TRBV14 and TRBJ1-1; the D is unclear. Trimming stripped 5 bases from V and 5 bases from J, with 15 bases between. The length of the CDR3 is 14 residues. Per germline, CDR1 SGHDN and CDR2 FVKESK. The CDR3 DNA follows: TGTGCCAGCAGCGGGCTGGGAATGGGAACTGAAGCTTTCTTT. This encodes CASSGLGMGTEAFF.

J is TRBJ1-4 and V is TRBV2; D uncertain. Germline assignment: CDR1 SNHLY and CDR2 FYNNEI. The CDR3 is 14 residues long. V lost 5 bases to trimming and J lost 4 bases, with 11 bases between them. CDR3 nucleotide sequence: TGTGCCAGCAGTATGGGAGAGGGTAATGAAAAACTGTTTTTT. It encodes CASSMGEGNEKLFF.